Listed below are T cell receptor beta chains from one sample, sequenced in a study of blood T cell repertoires in COVID-19. The protocol was immunoSEQ multiplex PCR, while the TCRdb copy is restricted to in-frame clones and leaves out a portion. The sample shows fewer than 30,000 clones, about 85% of them seen only once. The sequenced sample consisted of peripheral blood. These receptors were collected from a human donor in a cohort sampled during active COVID-19. CDR3s include the opening cysteine and the closing phenylalanine or tryptophan. Some rows mark clone size as missing; the rest say once, few, many or name a class of expanded clone.

size	V	J	CDR3
-	TRBV20-1	TRBJ1-1	CSASADTEAFF
-	TRBV11-2	TRBJ1-2	CASSFGLNYGYTF
-	TRBV18	TRBJ2-7	CASSRGGSGSYEQYF
once	TRBV7-3	TRBJ2-3	CASSSGSLRTDTQYF
-	TRBV9	TRBJ1-2	CASSVGHRDVNYGYTF
-	TRBV6-5	TRBJ1-1	CASSYLTGGNTEAFF
-	TRBV7-2	TRBJ2-3	CASSFGLTDTQYF
-	TRBV2	TRBJ2-3	CASGAGGPNTQYF
-	TRBV24-1	TRBJ1-6	CATTQPNRASRSPLHF
-	TRBV11-3	TRBJ1-1	CASSSRRGPDTEAFF
-	TRBV6-2/TRBV6-3	TRBJ2-7	CASSYPPGQVPLNEQYF
-	TRBV18	TRBJ1-1	CASSRLTMNTEAFF
-	TRBV5-4	TRBJ2-3	CASSLDSRADTQYF
-	TRBV5-6	TRBJ2-1	CASSSGPLGNEQFF
-	TRBV4-2	TRBJ2-3	CASSQEPSGGHRTDTQYF
-	TRBV28	TRBJ2-6	CASSFPSQPSGANVLTF
few	TRBV14	TRBJ2-1	CASSLPGSGGGLGDEQFF
-	TRBV18	TRBJ1-5	CASSPEGTFSRNQPQHF
-	TRBV12-5	TRBJ1-1	CASGLDRGEAFF
-	TRBV4-1	TRBJ2-2	CASSPLMPANTGELFF
once	TRBV7-2	TRBJ2-7	CASSFLTGGKYF
few	TRBV7-2	TRBJ1-6	CASSSRSPLHF
-	TRBV6-5	TRBJ1-3	CASTRMSRGNTIYF
-	TRBV7-9	TRBJ1-3	CASSPGEFAGGNTIYF
-	TRBV7-9	TRBJ2-3	CASSLNNQGTDTQYF
-	TRBV9	TRBJ2-1	CASSVTSGGGNEQFF
-	TRBV18	TRBJ2-7	CASSPPGLTIEQYF
-	TRBV11-3	TRBJ2-5	CASSGWASGGTSRETQYF
-	TRBV18	TRBJ2-7	CASSPEVGQGPYEQYF
once	TRBV6-6	TRBJ2-3	CASRGLALTDTQYF
-	TRBV11-3	TRBJ2-1	CASSLHLSRDRERNEQFF
-	TRBV14	TRBJ1-2	CASSPGQGEVYGYTF
-	TRBV5-6	TRBJ2-5	CASTSNGDETQYF
-	TRBV7-3	TRBJ2-3	CASSQRATSGGPDTQYF
-	TRBV29-1	TRBJ2-7	CSVGVPEQYF
few	TRBV7-9	TRBJ2-2	CASSRRDANTGELFF
once	TRBV4-3	TRBJ2-1	CASSRGTGKRNEQFF
-	TRBV19	TRBJ1-6	CASLTVAGDNSPLHF
few	TRBV20-1	TRBJ1-2	CSASSSYDRVEVYNYGYTF
-	TRBV28	TRBJ1-2	CASSFGGQGRGYTF
-	TRBV19	TRBJ2-1	CASSIPWRGDNEQFF